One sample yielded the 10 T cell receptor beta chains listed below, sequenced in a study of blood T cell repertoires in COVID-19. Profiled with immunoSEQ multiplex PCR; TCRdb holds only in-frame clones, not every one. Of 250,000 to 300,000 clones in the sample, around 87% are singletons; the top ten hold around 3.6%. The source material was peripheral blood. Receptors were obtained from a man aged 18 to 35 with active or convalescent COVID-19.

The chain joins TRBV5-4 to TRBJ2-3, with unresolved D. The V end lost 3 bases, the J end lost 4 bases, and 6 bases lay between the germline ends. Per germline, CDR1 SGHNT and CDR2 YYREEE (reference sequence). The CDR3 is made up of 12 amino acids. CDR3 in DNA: TGTGCCAGCAGCTCAATCCCAGATACGCAGTATTTT. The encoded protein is CASSSIPDTQYF.

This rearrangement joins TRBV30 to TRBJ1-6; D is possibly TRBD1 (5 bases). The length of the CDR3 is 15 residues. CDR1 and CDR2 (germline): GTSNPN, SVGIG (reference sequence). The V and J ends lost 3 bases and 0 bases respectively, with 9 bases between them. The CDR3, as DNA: TGTGCCTGGAGCCACAGGAGCTCCTATAATTCACCCCTCCACTTT. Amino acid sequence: CAWSHRSSYNSPLHF. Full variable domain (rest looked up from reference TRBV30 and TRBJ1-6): SQTIHQWPATLVQPVGSPLSLECTVEGTSNPNLYWYRQAAGRGLQLLFYSVGIGQISSEVPQNLSASRPQDRQFILSSKKLLLSDSGFYLCAWSHRSSYNSPLHFGNGTRLTVT.

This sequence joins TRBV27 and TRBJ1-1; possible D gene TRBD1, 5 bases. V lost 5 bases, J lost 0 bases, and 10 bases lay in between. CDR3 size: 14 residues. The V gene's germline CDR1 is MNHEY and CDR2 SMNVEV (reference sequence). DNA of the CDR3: TGTGCCAGCAGTCTGGGGGGGGTGAACACTGAAGCTTTCTTT. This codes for CASSLGGVNTEAFF.

CDR3 in amino acids: CASGARVTGELFF. The CDR3 nucleotides are TGTGCCAGCGGGGCCAGGGTGACCGGGGAGCTGTTTTTT. This chain connects TRBV2 to TRBJ2-2, with a weak D call TRBD1 (5 bases). Trimming stripped 8 bases from V and 5 bases from J, with 12 bases between. The CDR3 sequence is 13 residues long. Germline CDR1 is SNHLY and CDR2 is FYNNEI.

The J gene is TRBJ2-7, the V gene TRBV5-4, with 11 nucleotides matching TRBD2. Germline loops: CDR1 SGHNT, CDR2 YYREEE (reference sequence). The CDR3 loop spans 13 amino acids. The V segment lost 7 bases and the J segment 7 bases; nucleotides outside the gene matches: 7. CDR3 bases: TGTGCCAGCGCCTTAGCGGGGGGGGAGGAGCAGTACTTC. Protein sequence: CASALAGGEEQYF.

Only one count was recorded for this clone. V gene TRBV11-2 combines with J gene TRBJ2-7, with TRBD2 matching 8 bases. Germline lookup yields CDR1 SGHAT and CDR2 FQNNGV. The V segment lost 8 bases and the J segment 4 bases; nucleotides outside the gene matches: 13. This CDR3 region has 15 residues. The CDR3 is CASQDREGTRYEQYF. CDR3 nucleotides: TGTGCCAGCCAAGACCGAGAGGGGACTAGGTACGAGCAGTACTTC. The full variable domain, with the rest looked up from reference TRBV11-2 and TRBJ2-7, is EAGVAQSPRYKIIEKRQSVAFWCNPISGHATLYWYQQILGQGPKLLIQFQNNGVVDDSQLPKDRFSAERLKGVDSTLKIQPAKLEDSAVYLCASQDREGTRYEQYFGPGTRLTVT.

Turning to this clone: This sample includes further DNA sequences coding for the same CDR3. The CDR3 is CASSLGQGVNEQFF. The CDR3, as DNA: TGTGCCAGCAGCTTAGGACAGGGAGTAAATGAGCAGTTCTTC. The V and J genes are TRBV11-3 and TRBJ2-1; 7 bases match TRBD1. V trimming: 1 base; J trimming: 7 bases; junction bases outside the gene matches: 4. Germline loops: CDR1 SGHNT, CDR2 YENEEA. The CDR3 is 14 amino acids.

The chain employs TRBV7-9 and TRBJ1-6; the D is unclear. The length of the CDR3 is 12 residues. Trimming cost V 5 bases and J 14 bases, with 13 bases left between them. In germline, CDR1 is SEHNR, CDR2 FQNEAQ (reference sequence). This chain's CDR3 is CASSRRSLALHF. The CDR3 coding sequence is TGTGCCAGCAGCAGGAGAAGTTTAGCCCTCCACTTT. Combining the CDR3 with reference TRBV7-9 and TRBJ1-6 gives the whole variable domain DTGVSQNPRHKITKRGQNVTFRCDPISEHNRLYWYRQTLGQGPEFLTYFQNEAQLEKSRLLSDRFSAERPKGSFSTLEIQRTEQGDSAMYLCASSRRSLALHFGNGTRLTVT.

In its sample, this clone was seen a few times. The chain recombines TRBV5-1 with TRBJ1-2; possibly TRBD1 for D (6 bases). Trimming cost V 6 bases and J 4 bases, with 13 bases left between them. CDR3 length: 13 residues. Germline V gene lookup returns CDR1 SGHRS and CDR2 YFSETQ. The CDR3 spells CASTIQGIYGYTF. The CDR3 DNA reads TGCGCCAGCACAATACAGGGAATCTATGGCTACACCTTC. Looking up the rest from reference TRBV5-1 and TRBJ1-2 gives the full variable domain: KAGVTQTPRYLIKTRGQQVTLSCSPISGHRSVSWYQQTPGQGLQFLFEYFSETQRNKGNFPGRFSGRQFSNSRSEMNVSTLELGDSALYLCASTIQGIYGYTFGSGTRLTVV.

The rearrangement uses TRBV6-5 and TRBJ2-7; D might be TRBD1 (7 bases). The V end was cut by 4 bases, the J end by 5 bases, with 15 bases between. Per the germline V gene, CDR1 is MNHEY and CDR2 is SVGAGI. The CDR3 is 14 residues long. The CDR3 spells CASSSGGMGNEQYF. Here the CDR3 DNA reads TGTGCCAGCAGTTCAGGGGGGATGGGGAACGAGCAGTACTTC.